This TCR beta chain was found in a study of PD-1 blockade in mismatch repair-deficient tumors. Overall study results and limits: Tumor-resident clones, often undetectable pretreatment in blood, expanded then contracted after pembrolizumab.

The table came from immunoSEQ multiplex PCR; TCRdb's copy has only in-frame clones and leaves some out. The table lists 130,000 or so clones, around 86% of them singletons, with 13% in the top ten. Concerning this clone: The antigen is unknown.

Germline V gene lookup returns CDR1 ENHRY and CDR2 SYGVKD. Trimming took 2 bases from V and 7 from J, leaving 12 bases between them. The CDR3 consists of 14 residues. V is TRBV10-3 and J is TRBJ1-5; weak D call: TRBD1 (5 bases). The sample here was peripheral blood, taken 44 weeks after starting pembrolizumab. This TCR came from an adult with mismatch repair-deficient cancer. The CDR3 spells CAISEAQGLQPQHF. In DNA, the CDR3 is TGTGCCATCAGTGAGGCGCAGGGACTACAGCCCCAGCATTTT.